These 28 T cell receptor beta chains originate from one sample sequenced in a study of PD-L1 blockade in urothelial cancer. Described time point: peripheral blood 6 weeks after treatment start. TCRdb's copy holds only in-frame clones and misses some; the assay was immunoSEQ multiplex PCR. The table records 25,000 to 30,000 clones, 80% to 90% of them present only once. Source: PBMCs, taken around atezolizumab (anti-PD-L1) treatment. All receptors come from a man between 70 and 80 years old with urothelial cancer.

The V and J genes are TRBV19 and TRBJ2-7, with 10 nucleotides matching TRBD2. Trimming took 4 bases from V and 2 from J; bases not matched to a gene: 8. Per germline, CDR1 LNHDA and CDR2 SQIVND (reference sequence). This CDR3 spans 16 amino acids. The CDR3 nucleotides read TGTGCCAGTAGTAGAAGACTAGCGGGCCTTCCCTACGAGCAGTACTTC. This translates into CASSRRLAGLPYEQYF. Variable domain in full (rest from reference TRBV19 and TRBJ2-7): DGGITQSPKYLFRKEGQNVTLSCEQNLNHDAMYWYRQDPGQGLRLIYYSQIVNDFQKGDIAEGYSVSREKKESFPLTVTSAQKNPTAFYLCASSRRLAGLPYEQYFGPGTRLTVT.

The chain uses TRBV7-2 and TRBJ1-5, with D unclear. V lost 5 bases, J lost 2 bases, and 16 bases lay in between. There are 16 residues in the CDR3. Germline assignment: CDR1 SGHTA and CDR2 FQGNSA. CDR3 loop: CASSPGGMRGNQPQHF. CDR3 DNA: TGTGCCAGCAGCCCCGGAGGGATGAGGGGCAATCAGCCCCAGCATTTT. The entire variable domain, with the rest obtained from reference TRBV7-2 and TRBJ1-5, is as follows: GAGVSQSPSNKVTEKGKDVELRCDPISGHTALYWYRQSLGQGLEFLIYFQGNSAPDKSGLPSDRFSAERTGGSVSTLTIQRTQQEDSAVYLCASSPGGMRGNQPQHFGDGTRLSIL.

The genes are TRBV7-7 and TRBJ1-2, with D perhaps TRBD1 (6 bases). Trimming removed 5 bases at V and 0 bases at J, with 13 bases between. The CDR3 extends over 15 amino acids. CDR1 SSHAT and CDR2 FNYEAQ come from the germline V gene (reference sequence). CDR3 loop: CASSKLTGANYGYTF. For the CDR3, the DNA is TGTGCCAGCAGCAAATTGACAGGTGCTAACTATGGCTACACCTTC.

This chain links TRBV27 with TRBJ2-5; D perhaps matches TRBD2 (6 bases). V shed 5 bases and J shed 5 bases, with 18 bases lying between them. The CDR3 is 15 residues long. CDR1 and CDR2 (germline): MNHEY, SMNVEV (reference sequence). The CDR3 loop reads CASSPRRGWAETQYF. As DNA, the CDR3 is TGTGCCAGCAGTCCGCGGAGGGGTTGGGCCGAGACCCAGTACTTC.

The CDR3 bases are TGTGCCAGCAGTAATGCCTACGAGCAGTACTTC. It specifies CASSNAYEQYF. The V call is TRBV11-2, the J call TRBJ2-7; no clear D gene. V dropped 6 bases and J dropped 2 bases, with 5 bases sitting between them. The CDR3 loop spans 11 amino acids. Germline V gene lookup returns CDR1 SGHAT and CDR2 FQNNGV. Variable domain in full (rest from reference TRBV11-2 and TRBJ2-7): EAGVAQSPRYKIIEKRQSVAFWCNPISGHATLYWYQQILGQGPKLLIQFQNNGVVDDSQLPKDRFSAERLKGVDSTLKIQPAKLEDSAVYLCASSNAYEQYFGPGTRLTVT.

The chain links TRBV2 to TRBJ2-3; TRBD1 matches 8 bases. The germline gives CDR1 SNHLY, CDR2 FYNNEI. Trimming cost V 5 bases and J 1 base; bases outside gene matches: 8. The CDR3 contains 16 residues. CDR3 DNA sequence: TGTGCCAGCAGTAGACAGGGGTTGGATCGCACAGATACGCAGTATTTT. Translation gives CASSRQGLDRTDTQYF. Full variable domain (missing parts from reference TRBV2 and TRBJ2-3): EPEVTQTPSHQVTQMGQEVILRCVPISNHLYFYWYRQILGQKVEFLVSFYNNEISEKSEIFDDQFSVERPDGSNFTLKIRSTKLEDSAMYFCASSRQGLDRTDTQYFGPGTRLTVL.

The genes are TRBV28 and TRBJ2-1; 9 bases fit TRBD2. V was pared by 8 bases and J by 6 bases, with 17 bases of the junction left unmatched. The length of the CDR3 is 17 residues. CDR1 and CDR2 (germline): MDHEN, SYDVKM. CDR3 region: CASRGFAGAGGINEQFF. In DNA form, the CDR3 reads TGTGCCAGCCGGGGTTTTGCGGGAGCGGGAGGAATCAATGAGCAGTTCTTC.

The chain couples TRBV5-1 to TRBJ2-7, with D possibly matching TRBD1 (6 bases). From germline, CDR1 is SGHRS and CDR2 YFSETQ. With 3 bases removed from V and 0 bases from J, the gap between germline ends came to 7 bases. The CDR3 sequence is 13 residues long. The DNA of the CDR3 is TGCGCCAGCAGCTCGGACAGCTCCTACGAGCAGTACTTC. The encoded protein is CASSSDSSYEQYF.

The J gene is TRBJ1-5, the V gene TRBV18; 8 bases are a match to TRBD1. The CDR3 runs to 16 residues. V shed 6 bases and J 3 bases; nucleotides not matched to a gene: 10. CDR1 and CDR2 (germline): KGHSH, LQKENI. The CDR3 sequence is CASSHGQGGNNQPQHF. The CDR3 DNA reads TGTGCCAGCTCTCATGGACAGGGTGGGAACAATCAGCCCCAGCATTTT. Using reference TRBV18 and TRBJ1-5 for the parts outside the CDR3, the full variable domain is NAGVMQNPRHLVRRRGQEARLRCSPMKGHSHVYWYRQLPEEGLKFMVYLQKENIIDESGMPKERFSAEFPKEGPSILRIQQVVRGDSAAYFCASSHGQGGNNQPQHFGDGTRLSIL.

This clone was seen a single time. The chain employs TRBV10-3 and TRBJ1-2, with 9 nucleotides matching TRBD1. The ends lost 5 bases at V and 14 bases at J; junction bases unmatched: 6. CDR1 and CDR2 from the germline V gene are ENHRY and SYGVKD. CDR3 size: 11 residues. The CDR3 here is CAISTGQGVTF. CDR3 nucleotide sequence: TGTGCCATCAGTACGGGACAGGGAGTAACCTTC.

The genes are TRBV27 and TRBJ2-2; the D gene is possibly TRBD1 (5 bases). The germline V gene encodes CDR1 MNHEY and CDR2 SMNVEV (reference sequence). Trimming left V 3 bases short and J 6 bases short, with 11 bases between. This CDR3 region has 14 residues. In DNA, the CDR3 is TGTGCCAGCAGTTTCACAGGAATCTCCGGGGAGCTGTTTTTT. The encoded protein is CASSFTGISGELFF.

J is TRBJ2-5 and V is TRBV11-3; the D is unclear. Germline V gene lookup returns CDR1 SGHNT and CDR2 YENEEA. V lost 5 bases to trimming and J lost 7 bases, with 14 bases between them. The CDR3 loop spans 13 amino acids. The CDR3: CASSPRSGRTQYF. The CDR3 bases are TGTGCCAGCAGCCCGCGTAGTGGTAGGACCCAGTACTTC.

This chain uses TRBV18 with TRBJ2-2; D remains ambiguous. Germline V gene sequence: CDR1 KGHSH, CDR2 LQKENI. Trimming removed 0 bases from V and 1 base from J, with 6 bases in between. The CDR3 consists of 15 residues. The CDR3 sequence is CASSPPVGNTGELFF. CDR3 coding DNA: TGTGCCAGCTCACCACCGGTCGGGAACACCGGGGAGCTGTTTTTT. The full variable domain, rest sourced from reference TRBV18 and TRBJ2-2, is NAGVMQNPRHLVRRRGQEARLRCSPMKGHSHVYWYRQLPEEGLKFMVYLQKENIIDESGMPKERFSAEFPKEGPSILRIQQVVRGDSAAYFCASSPPVGNTGELFFGEGSRLTVL.

V is TRBV6-1 and J is TRBJ1-5; TRBD1 aligns across 11 bases. The CDR3 is made up of 15 amino acids. Germline CDR1 and CDR2: MNHNS and SASEGT. V was clipped by 8 bases and J by 4 bases; unmatched bases: 7. The CDR3 is CASGLGTGGNQPQHF. As DNA, the CDR3 is TGTGCCAGCGGATTGGGGACAGGGGGAAATCAGCCCCAGCATTTT.

V is TRBV7-8 and J is TRBJ1-6; 7 bases agree with TRBD1. After removal of 5 bases from V and 7 bases from J, the junction contained 5 bases not matched to a gene. There are 14 residues in the CDR3. CDR1 and CDR2 from the germline V gene are SGHVS and FQNEAQ. The CDR3 region has the DNA TGTGCCAGCAGCCCCGGACAGGCCAATTCACCCCTCCACTTT. This translates into CASSPGQANSPLHF.

This clone has just a few counts. This chain links TRBV6-1 with TRBJ2-1; a weak D match, TRBD2 (5 bases). Trimming stripped 1 base from V and 0 bases from J, with 13 bases between. CDR1 is MNHNS and CDR2 is SASEGT in the germline V gene. The CDR3 has 17 amino acids. CDR3 DNA sequence: TGTGCCAGCAGTGAAGGAGGGCGGAGGAGCTCCTACAATGAGCAGTTCTTC. It translates to CASSEGGRRSSYNEQFF.

The chain uses TRBV6-5 and TRBJ2-2; maybe TRBD2 (6 bases). V was trimmed by 2 bases and J by 5 bases, leaving 12 bases between them. The CDR3 is 15 residues long. Germline CDR1 is MNHEY and CDR2 is SVGAGI. DNA of the CDR3: TGTGCCAGCAGTTACAGGGGACTGGGGACCGGGGAGCTGTTTTTT. Translating gives CASSYRGLGTGELFF.

This clone was seen only a few times. V and J are TRBV19 and TRBJ1-1; a possible D gene is TRBD1 (6 bases). CDR1 and CDR2 (germline): LNHDA, SQIVND (reference sequence). This CDR3 spans 14 amino acids. V lost 4 bases and J lost 7, with 16 bases in between. The chain's CDR3 is CASSTRTAIGEAFF. The CDR3 nucleotides are TGTGCCAGTAGTACCCGGACAGCTATAGGTGAAGCTTTCTTT.

J is TRBJ1-1 and V is TRBV5-1; no clear D. CDR3 length equals 13 residues. Germline assignment: CDR1 SGHRS and CDR2 YFSETQ. V was cut by 1 base and J by 3 bases, with 7 bases left in between. In DNA, the CDR3 is TGCGCCAGCAGCTTGATGGGCTACACTGAAGCTTTCTTT. Translated: CASSLMGYTEAFF.

The V gene is TRBV7-8, the J gene TRBJ2-5, with 8 bases matching TRBD1. Trimming cost V 1 base and J 4 bases; bases outside gene matches: 5. CDR1 is SGHVS, CDR2 FQNEAQ, per germline. The CDR3 runs to 15 residues. The CDR3: CASSLVGRGPETQYF. Written as DNA, the CDR3 is TGTGCCAGCAGCTTAGTTGGCAGGGGGCCAGAGACCCAGTACTTC. The complete variable domain, with remaining parts taken from reference TRBV7-8 and TRBJ2-5, reads GAGVSQSPRYKVAKRGQDVALRCDPISGHVSLFWYQQALGQGPEFLTYFQNEAQLDKSGLPSDRFFAERPEGSVSTLKIQRTQQEDSAVYLCASSLVGRGPETQYFGPGTRLLVL.

The rearrangement uses TRBV13 and TRBJ2-1; D unclear. Germline CDR1 reads PRHDT; CDR2 reads FYEKMQ (reference sequence). The V end was cut by 4 bases, the J end by 3 bases, with 10 bases between. The CDR3 is made up of 14 amino acids. In nucleotides, the CDR3 is TGTGCCAGCAGCTCTTGGGCAGTCTACAATGAGCAGTTCTTC. Its protein is CASSSWAVYNEQFF. The variable domain in full, completed from reference TRBV13 and TRBJ2-1, reads AAGVIQSPRHLIKEKRETATLKCYPIPRHDTVYWYQQGPGQDPQFLISFYEKMQSDKGSIPDRFSAQQFSDYHSELNMSSLELGDSALYFCASSSWAVYNEQFFGPGTRLTVL.

The chain uses TRBV7-9 and TRBJ1-1; 12 nucleotides match TRBD1. The CDR3 runs 15 residues. CDR1 and CDR2 from the germline V gene are SEHNR and FQNEAQ (reference sequence). Trimming removed 4 bases from V and 4 bases from J; junction bases left unmatched: 4. The CDR3 loop reads CASSWDRGLGTEAFF. CDR3 DNA sequence: TGTGCCAGCAGCTGGGACAGGGGGCTGGGCACTGAAGCTTTCTTT.

The V and J genes are TRBV7-2 and TRBJ2-3; D perhaps matches TRBD1 (5 bases). The germline CDR1 and CDR2 sequences are SGHTA and FQGNSA. V shed 2 bases and J shed 2 bases, with 8 bases lying between them. The CDR3 extends over 14 amino acids. CDR3 bases: TGTGCCAGCAGCTTATCGACAGTCACAGATACGCAGTATTTT. As protein: CASSLSTVTDTQYF.

In its sample, this clone was seen once. The J gene is TRBJ2-7, the V gene TRBV9; D is unresolved. Between the trimmed V and J ends, which lost 2 bases and 0 bases, there was a span of 9 bases. This CDR3 is 14 amino acids long. CDR1 is SGDLS, CDR2 YYNGEE, per germline. CDR3 DNA sequence: TGTGCCAGCAGCGTCTCAGACACCTCCTACGAGCAGTACTTC. The encoded protein is CASSVSDTSYEQYF.

The chain couples TRBV7-2 to TRBJ2-7; 10 nucleotides align to TRBD2. V was clipped by 4 bases and J by 2 bases; unmatched bases: 5. There are 15 residues in the CDR3. The germline V gene has CDR1 SGHTA and CDR2 FQGNSA. CDR3 coding DNA: TGTGCCAGCAGCTGGACTAGCGGCGACCCCTACGAGCAGTACTTC. This sequence encodes CASSWTSGDPYEQYF.

The chain joins TRBV11-1 to TRBJ2-3; D unresolved. Germline CDR1 is SGHAT and CDR2 is FQDESV (reference sequence). The V and J ends lost 4 bases and 0 bases respectively, with 8 bases between them. This CDR3 region has 14 residues. CDR3 coding DNA: TGTGCCAGCAGCTCCAGAGGTAGCACAGATACGCAGTATTTT. This gives the protein CASSSRGSTDTQYF.

The V and J genes are TRBV5-4 and TRBJ2-3; a possible D gene is TRBD1 (7 bases). Germline V CDR1 and CDR2: SGHNT, YYREEE (reference sequence). The CDR3 spans 14 residues. The V end lost 10 bases, the J end lost 2 bases, and 17 bases lay between the germline ends. This chain's CDR3 is CACAGGLITDTQYF. Here the CDR3 DNA reads TGTGCCTGCGCAGGGGGGCTAATCACAGATACGCAGTATTTT.

The chain recombines TRBV18 with TRBJ2-5; TRBD1 matches at 10 bases. Germline V CDR1 and CDR2: KGHSH, LQKENI. Trimming at V came to 4 bases and at J to 4 bases, leaving 6 bases not matched to a gene. CDR3 length equals 15 residues. The CDR3 DNA sequence: TGTGCCAGCTCACAGATGACAGGGGGCTTAGAGACCCAGTACTTC. It translates to CASSQMTGGLETQYF.